The clone carrying this TCR beta chain was seen once. The CDR3 totals 14 residues. Germline values: CDR1 MNHEY, CDR2 SMNVEV (reference sequence). Trimming shortened V by 6 bases and J by 8 bases, and 19 bases separated the two germline ends. TCRdb's copy holds only in-frame clones and misses some; the assay was immunoSEQ multiplex PCR. The sample yields roughly 450,000 clones, approximately 79% seen once. The sample is drawn from a study of shared clonotypes between healthy human individuals. Material for sequencing was PBMCs. V usage is TRBV27 and J usage is TRBJ1-2, with D maybe TRBD1 (6 bases). This TCR was sampled from a woman aged 40 to 49 in good health. Some clones in this sample may be carry-over from other donors' samples. The CDR3 sequence: CASREGTGRDGYTF. CDR3 coding DNA: TGTGCCAGCAGAGAGGGAACAGGGCGTGACGGCTACACCTTC.